A selection of T cell receptor beta chains follows, all from one sample in a study of T cell responses to AZD1222 COVID-19 vaccine. Sequencing was performed with immunoSEQ multiplex PCR; in TCRdb, only in-frame clones are kept and a portion is missing. Of roughly 120,000 clones listed, approximately 85% are singletons. The sample in question was peripheral blood, obtained 28 days after the second AZD1222 dose. The receptors come from an adult who received the AZD1222 COVID-19 vaccine. CDR3s include the opening cysteine and the closing phenylalanine or tryptophan. Not all rows give a size; the values are once, few, many and, for expanded clones, a class.

clone_size v_call cdr3_aa
NA TRBV19 CASSIASPGSNEQFF
NA TRBV7-2 CASSLGRVDNEQFF
NA TRBV28 CASSFEYGYTF
once TRBV6-2/TRBV6-3 CASSYSRSGITYNEQFF
NA TRBV19 CASSVGHYEQYF
NA TRBV30 CAWKSTFYNEQFF
NA TRBV29-1 CSVSGPNQPQHF
NA TRBV7-2 CASSLYRGQFESPLHF
medium-sized TRBV7-9 CASSLLTQLEQFF
NA TRBV9 CASSVSQDRNSPLHF
NA TRBV6-5 CASWGMRDEQYF
NA TRBV9 CASSGYAAGTSSGNTIYF
NA TRBV3-1/TRBV3-2 CASRTGRKTGVTDTQYF
once TRBV27 CASSLSGAFLYNEQFF
NA TRBV27 CASSRAGAVYNEQFF
NA TRBV3-1/TRBV3-2 CASSHSYNEQFF
many TRBV5-5 CASSFTREEQYF
NA TRBV28 CASRGSKYGYTF
NA TRBV3-1/TRBV3-2 CASSLVGGQGYTF
NA TRBV21-1 CANRPIGQNNEQFF
NA TRBV30 CAWSVQGSQPQHF
NA TRBV5-1 CASSASGYGEETQYF
NA TRBV7-3 CASRAGQMNTEAFF
NA TRBV6-2/TRBV6-3 CASSLPTTGNYGYTF
NA TRBV12-1 CASSPPSDEGYEQYF
NA TRBV19 CASGSQGNYGYTF
NA TRBV28 CASSPTGNTEAFF
NA TRBV28 CASSSGQYYQPQHF
NA TRBV6-5 CASIRTGKTGELFF
NA TRBV5-1 CASSEDSSYGYTF
NA TRBV18 CASSPVGVTGEYEQYF
NA TRBV7-3 CASSLTGTGDYGYTF
NA TRBV28 CASNSLGQGAMTGELFF
NA TRBV19 CASSYRDRAYEQYF
few TRBV19 CASSSGQAISEAFF
NA TRBV5-1 CASSLVAGEDNEQFF